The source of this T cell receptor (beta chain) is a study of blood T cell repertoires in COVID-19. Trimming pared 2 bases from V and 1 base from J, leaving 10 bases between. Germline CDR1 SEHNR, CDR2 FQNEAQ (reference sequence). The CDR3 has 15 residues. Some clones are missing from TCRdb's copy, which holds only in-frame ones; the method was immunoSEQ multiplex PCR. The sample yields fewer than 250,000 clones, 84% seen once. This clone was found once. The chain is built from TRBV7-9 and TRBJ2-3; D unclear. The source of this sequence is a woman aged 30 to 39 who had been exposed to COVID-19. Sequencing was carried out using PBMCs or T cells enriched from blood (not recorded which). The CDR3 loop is CASSLSSQGTDTQYF. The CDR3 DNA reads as TGTGCCAGCAGCTTAAGCAGTCAGGGCACAGATACGCAGTATTTT.